This paragraph reports one T cell receptor (beta chain). The antigen is not known. Only in-frame clones appear in the TCRdb table, and some are missing; sequencing was by immunoSEQ multiplex PCR. The table includes tens of thousands of clones, roughly four fifths detected once. These data come from a study of a mutant IDH1 vaccine in newly diagnosed glioma. Whole-study context: Patients got radiotherapy, temozolomide, or both beforehand, and most got both.

As to time point: week 5, during vaccination. Doses of 300 ug of mutant IDH1 20-mer peptide were given with topical imiquimod. Specimen: PBMCs, collected from a glioma patient whose treatment included an IDH1 peptide vaccine. This clonotype was sampled from a man aged 50-59 years with glioma.

CDR3 sequence reads: CASSRLAGVGELFF. CDR3 nucleotides: TGTGCCAGCAGCCGACTAGCGGGAGTAGGGGAGCTGTTTTTT. The chain links TRBV5-6 to TRBJ2-2, with 12 nucleotides matching TRBD2. CDR1 is SGHDT, CDR2 YYEEEE, per germline. The CDR3 spans 14 residues. The ends lost 4 bases at V and 8 bases at J; junction bases unmatched: 3.